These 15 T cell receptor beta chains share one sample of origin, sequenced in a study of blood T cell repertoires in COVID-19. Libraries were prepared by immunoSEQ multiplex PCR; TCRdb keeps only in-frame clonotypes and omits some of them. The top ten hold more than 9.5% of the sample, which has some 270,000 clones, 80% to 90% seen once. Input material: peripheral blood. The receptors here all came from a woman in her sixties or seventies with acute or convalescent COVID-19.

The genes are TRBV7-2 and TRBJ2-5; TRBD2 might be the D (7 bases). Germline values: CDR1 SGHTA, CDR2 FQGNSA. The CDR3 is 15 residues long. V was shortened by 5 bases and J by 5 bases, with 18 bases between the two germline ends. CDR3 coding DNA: TGTGCCAGCAGCGGACAGCGGGGCTCCGTCGAGACCCAGTACTTC. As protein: CASSGQRGSVETQYF.

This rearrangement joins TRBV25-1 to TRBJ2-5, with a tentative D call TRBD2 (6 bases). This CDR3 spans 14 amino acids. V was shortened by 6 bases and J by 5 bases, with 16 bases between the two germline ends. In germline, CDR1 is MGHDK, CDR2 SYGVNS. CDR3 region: CASRTGAAGETQYF. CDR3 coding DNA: TGTGCCAGCAGGACCGGGGCCGCGGGGGAGACCCAGTACTTC.

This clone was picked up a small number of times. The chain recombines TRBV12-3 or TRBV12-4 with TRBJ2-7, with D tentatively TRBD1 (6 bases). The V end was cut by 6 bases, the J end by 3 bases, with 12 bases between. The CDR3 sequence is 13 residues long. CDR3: CASSSGQLYEQYF. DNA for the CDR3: TGTGCCAGCAGCTCTGGACAGCTCTACGAGCAGTACTTC.

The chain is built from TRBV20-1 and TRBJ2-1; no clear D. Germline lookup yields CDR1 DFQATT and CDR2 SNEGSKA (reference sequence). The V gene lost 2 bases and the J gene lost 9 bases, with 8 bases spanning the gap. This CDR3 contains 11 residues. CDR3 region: CSARPYGEQFF. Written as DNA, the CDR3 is TGCAGTGCTAGACCCTATGGTGAGCAGTTCTTC.

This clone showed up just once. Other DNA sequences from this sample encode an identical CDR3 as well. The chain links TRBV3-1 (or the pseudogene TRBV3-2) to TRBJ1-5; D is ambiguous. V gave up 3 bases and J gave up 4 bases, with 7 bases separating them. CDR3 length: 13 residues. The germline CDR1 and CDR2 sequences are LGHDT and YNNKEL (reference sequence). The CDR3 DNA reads TGTGCCAGCAGCCAGGCCGGGAATCAGCCCCAGCATTTT. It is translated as CASSQAGNQPQHF.

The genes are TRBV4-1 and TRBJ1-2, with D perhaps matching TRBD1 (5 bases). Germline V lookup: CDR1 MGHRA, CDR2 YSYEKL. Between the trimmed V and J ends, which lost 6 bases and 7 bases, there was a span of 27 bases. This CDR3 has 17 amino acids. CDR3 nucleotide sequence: TGCGCCAGCAGGACAGCCGGGACTGCCACATATAAAGGTGGCTACACCTTC. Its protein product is CASRTAGTATYKGGYTF.

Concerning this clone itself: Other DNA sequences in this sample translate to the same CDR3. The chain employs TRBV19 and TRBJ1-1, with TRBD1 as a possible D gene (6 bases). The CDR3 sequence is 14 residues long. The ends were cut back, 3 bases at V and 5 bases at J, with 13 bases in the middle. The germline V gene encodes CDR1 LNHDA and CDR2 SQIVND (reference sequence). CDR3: CASSMVRGNTEAFF. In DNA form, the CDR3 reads TGTGCCAGTAGTATGGTCAGGGGAAATACTGAAGCTTTCTTT.

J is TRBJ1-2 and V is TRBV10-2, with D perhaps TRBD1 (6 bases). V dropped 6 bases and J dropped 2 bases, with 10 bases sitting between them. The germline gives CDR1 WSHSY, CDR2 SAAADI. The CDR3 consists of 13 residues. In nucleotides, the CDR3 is TGCGCCAGCAGCGTCACAGGGAACTATGGCTACACCTTC. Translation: CASSVTGNYGYTF.

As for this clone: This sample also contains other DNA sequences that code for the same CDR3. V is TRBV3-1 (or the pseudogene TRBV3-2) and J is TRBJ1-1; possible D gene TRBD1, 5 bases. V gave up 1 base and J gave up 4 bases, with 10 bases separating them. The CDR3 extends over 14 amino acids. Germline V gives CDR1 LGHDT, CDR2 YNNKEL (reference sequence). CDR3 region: CASSQAWGGTEAFF. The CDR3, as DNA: TGTGCCAGCAGCCAAGCTTGGGGGGGCACTGAAGCTTTCTTT.

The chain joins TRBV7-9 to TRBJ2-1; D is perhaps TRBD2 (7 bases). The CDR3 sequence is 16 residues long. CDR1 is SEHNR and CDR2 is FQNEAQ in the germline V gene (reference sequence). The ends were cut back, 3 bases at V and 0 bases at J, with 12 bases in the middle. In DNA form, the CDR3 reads TGTGCCAGCAGCTTTAGGGGGGGACCCTCCTACAATGAGCAGTTCTTC. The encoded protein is CASSFRGGPSYNEQFF. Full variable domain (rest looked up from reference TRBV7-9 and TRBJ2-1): DTGVSQNPRHKITKRGQNVTFRCDPISEHNRLYWYRQTLGQGPEFLTYFQNEAQLEKSRLLSDRFSAERPKGSFSTLEIQRTEQGDSAMYLCASSFRGGPSYNEQFFGPGTRLTVL.

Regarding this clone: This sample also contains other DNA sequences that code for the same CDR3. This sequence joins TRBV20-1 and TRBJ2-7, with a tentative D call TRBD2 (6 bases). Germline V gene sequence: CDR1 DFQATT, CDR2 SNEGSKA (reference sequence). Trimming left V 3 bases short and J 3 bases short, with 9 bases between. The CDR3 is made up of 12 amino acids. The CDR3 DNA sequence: TGCAGTGCTAGTTTGGGGGGCTACGAGCAGTACTTC. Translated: CSASLGGYEQYF.

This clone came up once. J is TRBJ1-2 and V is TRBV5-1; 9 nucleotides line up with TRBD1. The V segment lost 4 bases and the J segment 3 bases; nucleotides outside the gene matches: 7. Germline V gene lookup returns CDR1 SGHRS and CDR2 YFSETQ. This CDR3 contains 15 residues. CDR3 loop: CASSPDRGADYGYTF. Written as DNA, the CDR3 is TGCGCCAGCAGCCCGGACAGGGGCGCGGACTATGGCTACACCTTC.

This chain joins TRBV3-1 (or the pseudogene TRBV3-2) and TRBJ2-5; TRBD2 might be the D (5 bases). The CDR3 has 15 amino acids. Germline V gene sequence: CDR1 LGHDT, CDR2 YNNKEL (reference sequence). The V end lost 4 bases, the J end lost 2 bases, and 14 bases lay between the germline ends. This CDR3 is CASSPHHPGQETQYF. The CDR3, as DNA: TGTGCCAGCAGCCCACACCATCCGGGACAAGAGACCCAGTACTTC.

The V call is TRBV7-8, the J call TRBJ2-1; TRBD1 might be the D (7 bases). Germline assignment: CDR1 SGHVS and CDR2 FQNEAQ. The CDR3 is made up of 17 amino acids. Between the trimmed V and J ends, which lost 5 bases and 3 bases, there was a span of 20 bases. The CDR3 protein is CASSARGQGGRYNEQFF. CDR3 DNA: TGTGCCAGCAGCGCGAGAGGCCAGGGGGGACGCTACAATGAGCAGTTCTTC.

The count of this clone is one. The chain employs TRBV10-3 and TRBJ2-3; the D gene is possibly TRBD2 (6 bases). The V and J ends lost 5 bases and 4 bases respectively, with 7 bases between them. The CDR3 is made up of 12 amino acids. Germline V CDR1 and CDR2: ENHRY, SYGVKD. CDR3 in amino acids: CAISRLADTQYF. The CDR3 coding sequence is TGTGCCATCAGTAGACTAGCAGATACGCAGTATTTT.